This TCR beta chain comes out of a study of blood T cell repertoires in COVID-19. Looking at the study overall: Italy, Spain and the United States were the sources of the convalescent and acute COVID-19 samples. Sources were T cells, B-cell-depleted T cells, or PBMCs; the material itself was cDNA or gDNA.

In the original analysis: From reference gene primer amplification, estimates of nucleated cell counts were derived. The repertoire was sequenced with immunoSEQ multiplex PCR; TCRdb's copy has only in-frame clones and lacks some. That table is the source of V, J and clone size, and D and trimming were worked out from the DNA. The sample holds 130,000 to 150,000 clones, around 80% seen once. Germline trimming cut 5 bases from V and 3 bases from J; bases unmatched to any gene: 6. The CDR3 loop spans 14 amino acids. The germline gives CDR1 SGHTA, CDR2 FQGNSA. This TCR came from a human donor in a cohort sampled during active COVID-19. The J gene is TRBJ2-7, the V gene TRBV7-2; 8 bases are shared with TRBD2. The sequencing input was peripheral blood. CDR3 loop: CASSPGLANYEQYF. CDR3 sequence (DNA): TGTGCCAGCAGCCCCGGACTAGCAAACTACGAGCAGTACTTC.